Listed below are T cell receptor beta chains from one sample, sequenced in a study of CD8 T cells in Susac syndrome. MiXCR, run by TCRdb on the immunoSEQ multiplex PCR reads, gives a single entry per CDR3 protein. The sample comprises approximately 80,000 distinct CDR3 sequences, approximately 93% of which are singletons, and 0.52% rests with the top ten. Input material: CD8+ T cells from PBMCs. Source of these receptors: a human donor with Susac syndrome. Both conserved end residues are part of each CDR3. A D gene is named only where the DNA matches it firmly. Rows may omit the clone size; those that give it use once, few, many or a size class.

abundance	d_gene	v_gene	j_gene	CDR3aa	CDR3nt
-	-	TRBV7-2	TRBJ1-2	CASSPRSTGYTF	TGTGCCAGCAGCCCCCGGTCGACGGGCTACACCTTC
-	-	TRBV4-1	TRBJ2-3	CASSQGIADTQYF	TGCGCCAGCAGCCAGGGTATTGCAGATACGCAGTATTTT
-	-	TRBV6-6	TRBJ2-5	CASTMTDIQETQYF	TGTGCCAGCACCATGACAGACATCCAAGAGACCCAGTACTTC
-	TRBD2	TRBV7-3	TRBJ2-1	CASSPRAGGYNEQFF	TGTGCCAGCAGCCCTAGAGCGGGGGGGTACAATGAGCAGTTCTTC
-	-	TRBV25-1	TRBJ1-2	CASSDASYTF	TGTGCCAGCAGCGACGCTAGCTACACCTTC
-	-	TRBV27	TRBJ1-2	CASSLGSTYGYTF	TGTGCCAGCAGTTTAGGGAGTACTTATGGCTACACCTTC
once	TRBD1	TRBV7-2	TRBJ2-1	CASSWYRGNEQFF	TGTGCCAGCAGCTGGTACAGGGGCAATGAGCAGTTCTTC
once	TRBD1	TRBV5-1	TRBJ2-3	CASSYRGTQYF	TGCGCCAGCAGTTACAGGGGCACGCAGTATTTT
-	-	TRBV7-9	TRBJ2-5	CASSLPGEETQYF	TGTGCCAGCAGCTTACCCGGGGAAGAGACCCAGTACTTC
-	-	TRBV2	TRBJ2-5	CASMRGQETQYF	TGTGCCAGCATGAGGGGGCAAGAGACCCAGTACTTC
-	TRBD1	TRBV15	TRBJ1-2	CATSRDRDGYTF	TGTGCCACCAGCAGGGACAGGGATGGCTACACCTTC
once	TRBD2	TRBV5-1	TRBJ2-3	CASSLELAGGADTQYF	TGCGCCAGCAGCTTGGAGCTAGCGGGGGGCGCAGATACGCAGTATTTT
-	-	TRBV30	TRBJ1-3	CAWDDGNTIYF	TGTGCCTGGGACGATGGAAACACCATATATTTT
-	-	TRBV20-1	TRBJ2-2	CSAKTSDTGELFF	TGCAGTGCTAAAACCTCGGACACCGGGGAGCTGTTTTTT
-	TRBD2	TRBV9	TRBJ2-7	CASSESGGFSYEQYF	TGTGCCAGCAGCGAAAGCGGGGGGTTCTCCTACGAGCAGTACTTC
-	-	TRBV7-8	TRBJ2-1	CASSLRGLGEQFF	TGTGCCAGCAGCTTAAGGGGTTTAGGTGAGCAGTTCTTC
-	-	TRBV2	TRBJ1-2	CASNGRPAYGYTF	TGTGCCAGCAACGGGAGACCAGCCTATGGCTACACCTTC